A single T cell receptor (beta chain) is shown here with its context. Its specificity is unknown. TCRdb keeps only in-frame clones here, not all; method: immunoSEQ multiplex PCR. Of tens of thousands of clones listed, roughly 86% are singletons. The V gene lost 2 bases and the J gene lost 6 bases, with 11 bases spanning the gap. There are 13 residues in the CDR3. The germline V gene has CDR1 MNHNY and CDR2 SVGAGI (reference sequence). The source of the sample is a study of OX40 agonist ivuxolimab in advanced cancers. Whole-study findings and limits: Certain nonresponders likewise exhibited a low normalized T-cell clonal expansion.

The starting material was CD4+ or CD8+ T cells sorted from blood, obtained in a trial of the OX40 agonist ivuxolimab. The source is an adult with an advanced solid tumor such as melanoma, head and neck, liver or kidney cancer. V is TRBV6-6 and J is TRBJ2-7; tentative D call: TRBD1 (6 bases). CDR3 sequence: CASSYGTRVEQYV. In nucleotides, the CDR3 is TGTGCCAGCAGTTACGGGACACGGGTCGAGCAGTACGTC.